Listed below are T cell receptor beta chains from one sample, sequenced in a study of PD-1 blockade in classical Hodgkin lymphoma. The repertoire was sequenced with immunoSEQ multiplex PCR; TCRdb's copy has only in-frame clones and lacks some. The sample holds approximately 38,000 clones; 77% are singletons and the top ten take 9.8%. The sequenced sample was peripheral blood mononuclear cells (PBMCs), obtained before the fourth cycle of nivolumab. The receptor set was obtained from a human donor with classical Hodgkin lymphoma. Both conserved end residues are part of each CDR3. D genes are given only for firm matches. Some rows have no size entry. The others give once, few or many, or a class for an expanded clone.

v_call,d_call,j_call,clone_size,cdr3_aa,cdr3_nt
TRBV4-2,-,TRBJ2-7,-,CASSQDSSYEQYF,TGTGCCAGCAGCCAAGACAGCTCCTACGAGCAGTACTTC
TRBV7-9,TRBD1,TRBJ2-2,-,CASSSRDSPNTGELFF,TGTGCCAGCAGCTCCCGGGACAGCCCGAACACCGGGGAGCTGTTTTTT
TRBV6-5,-,TRBJ2-7,few,CASGTGTSQYF,TGTGCCAGTGGCACCGGGACATCGCAGTACTTC
TRBV11-2,TRBD2,TRBJ2-2,few,CASRAPRLADSHGELFF,TGTGCCAGCAGGGCCCCTAGACTAGCGGATTCACACGGGGAGCTGTTTTTT
TRBV5-1,TRBD1,TRBJ2-2,-,CASSSQGAHVGELFF,TGCGCCAGCAGCTCCCAGGGGGCGCACGTCGGGGAGCTGTTTTTT
TRBV5-1,TRBD2,TRBJ2-3,-,CASSFSGGTSTDTQYF,TGCGCCAGCAGCTTTAGCGGGGGGACTAGCACAGATACGCAGTATTTT
TRBV7-6,-,TRBJ2-2,-,CASSLAGNTGELFF,TGTGCCAGCAGCTTAGCGGGGAACACCGGGGAGCTGTTTTTT
TRBV11-3,-,TRBJ1-1,few,CASSLSTNAEAFF,TGTGCCAGCAGCTTATCCACAAACGCTGAAGCTTTCTTT
TRBV5-6,-,TRBJ1-2,-,CASSSGTVNYGYTF,TGTGCCAGCAGCTCCGGGACGGTTAACTATGGCTACACCTTC
TRBV5-4,-,TRBJ1-2,-,CASSFERGYTF,TGTGCCAGCAGCTTTGAACGGGGCTACACCTTC
TRBV4-3,TRBD2,TRBJ2-3,-,CASSQDVSGGADTQYF,TGCGCCAGCAGCCAAGATGTTAGCGGGGGGGCAGATACGCAGTATTTT
TRBV19,-,TRBJ2-2,-,CASSIFQFGSTGELFF,TGTGCCAGTAGTATATTCCAGTTCGGGAGCACCGGGGAGCTGTTTTTT
TRBV4-1,-,TRBJ2-7,few,CASSPFLRDIAREQYF,TGCGCCAGCAGCCCATTCCTCCGGGACATTGCTCGCGAGCAGTACTTC
TRBV4-3,-,TRBJ2-1,-,CASSQGQAIYNEQFF,TGCGCCAGCAGCCAAGGACAGGCGATTTACAATGAGCAGTTCTTC
TRBV5-6,-,TRBJ2-3,-,CASSLDSYYTDTQYF,TGTGCCAGCAGCTTGGATTCTTATTACACAGATACGCAGTATTTT
TRBV5-1,TRBD2,TRBJ2-1,-,CASSLETSGYNEQFF,TGCGCCAGCAGCTTGGAGACTAGCGGGTACAATGAGCAGTTCTTC
TRBV10-2,-,TRBJ2-1,few,CASSDFRGYYNEQFF,TGCGCCAGCAGTGATTTCAGGGGATACTACAATGAGCAGTTCTTC
TRBV28,-,TRBJ1-3,-,CASSMGLVSGNTIYF,TGTGCCAGCAGTATGGGCCTAGTCTCTGGAAACACCATATATTTT
TRBV5-5,TRBD1,TRBJ1-5,-,CASSLDRGNQPQHF,TGTGCCAGCAGCCTGGACAGGGGCAATCAGCCCCAGCATTTT
TRBV6-6,-,TRBJ2-7,-,CASRDLQGRTYEQYF,TGTGCCAGCAGGGATCTTCAAGGAAGAACCTACGAGCAGTACTTC
TRBV6-5,-,TRBJ2-7,-,CASSPDPGGREQYF,TGTGCCAGCAGTCCAGATCCAGGGGGGCGGGAGCAGTACTTC
TRBV5-1,-,TRBJ2-2,once,CASSLGQKLTGELFF,TGCGCCAGCAGCTTGGGACAGAAATTAACCGGGGAGCTGTTTTTT
TRBV29-1,-,TRBJ2-7,few,CSARGRGEQYF,TGCAGCGCCCGAGGGCGGGGAGAGCAGTACTTC